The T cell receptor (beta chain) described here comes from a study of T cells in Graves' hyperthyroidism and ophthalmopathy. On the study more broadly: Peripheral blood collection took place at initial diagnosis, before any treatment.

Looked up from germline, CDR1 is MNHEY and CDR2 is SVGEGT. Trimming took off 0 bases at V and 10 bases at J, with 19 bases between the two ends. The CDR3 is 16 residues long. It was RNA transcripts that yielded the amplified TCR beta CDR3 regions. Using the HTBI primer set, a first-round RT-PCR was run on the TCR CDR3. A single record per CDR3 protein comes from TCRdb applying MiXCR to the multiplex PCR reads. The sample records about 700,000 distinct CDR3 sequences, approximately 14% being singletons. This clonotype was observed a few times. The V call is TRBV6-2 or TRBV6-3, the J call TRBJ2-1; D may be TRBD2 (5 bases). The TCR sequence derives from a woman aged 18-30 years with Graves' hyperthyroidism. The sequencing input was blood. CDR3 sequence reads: CASSYSNFRLSGEQFF. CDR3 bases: TGTGCCAGCAGTTACTCGAATTTTAGGTTATCGGGAGAGCAGTTCTTC.